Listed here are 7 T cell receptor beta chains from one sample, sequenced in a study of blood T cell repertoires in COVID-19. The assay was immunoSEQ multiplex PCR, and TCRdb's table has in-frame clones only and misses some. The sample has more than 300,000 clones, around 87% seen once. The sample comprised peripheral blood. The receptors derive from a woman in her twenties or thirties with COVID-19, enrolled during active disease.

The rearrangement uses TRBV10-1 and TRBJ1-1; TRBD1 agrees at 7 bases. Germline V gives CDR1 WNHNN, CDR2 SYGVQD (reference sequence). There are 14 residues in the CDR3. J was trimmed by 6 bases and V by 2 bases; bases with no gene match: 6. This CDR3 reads CASSEGQEASEAFF. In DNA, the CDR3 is TGCGCCAGCAGTGAGGGACAGGAGGCGTCTGAAGCTTTCTTT.

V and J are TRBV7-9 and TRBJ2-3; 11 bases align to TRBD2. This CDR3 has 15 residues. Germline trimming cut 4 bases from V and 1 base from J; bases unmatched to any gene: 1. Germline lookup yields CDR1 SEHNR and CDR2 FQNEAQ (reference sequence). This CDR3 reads CASSSGLAGTDTQYF. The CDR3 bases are TGTGCCAGCAGCTCGGGACTAGCGGGCACAGATACGCAGTATTTT.

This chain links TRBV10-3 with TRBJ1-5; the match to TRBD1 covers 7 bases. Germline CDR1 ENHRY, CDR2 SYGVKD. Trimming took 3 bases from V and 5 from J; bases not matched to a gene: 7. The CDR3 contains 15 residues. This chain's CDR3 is CAISERAGGHQPQHF. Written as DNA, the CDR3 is TGTGCCATCAGTGAAAGGGCAGGGGGACATCAGCCCCAGCATTTT.

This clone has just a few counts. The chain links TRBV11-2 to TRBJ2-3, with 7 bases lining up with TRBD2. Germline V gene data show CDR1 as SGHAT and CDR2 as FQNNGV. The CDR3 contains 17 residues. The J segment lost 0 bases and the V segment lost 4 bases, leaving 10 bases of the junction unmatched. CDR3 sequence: CASSSLSGTGSTDTQYF. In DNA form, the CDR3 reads TGTGCCAGCAGCTCACTAAGCGGGACGGGCAGCACAGATACGCAGTATTTT.

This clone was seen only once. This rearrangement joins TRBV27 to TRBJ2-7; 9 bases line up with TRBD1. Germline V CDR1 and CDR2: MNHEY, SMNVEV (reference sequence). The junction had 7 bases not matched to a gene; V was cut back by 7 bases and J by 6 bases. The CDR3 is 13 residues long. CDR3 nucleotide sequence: TGTGCCAGCACGAACAGGGGGCACGGCGAGCAGTACTTC. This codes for CASTNRGHGEQYF.

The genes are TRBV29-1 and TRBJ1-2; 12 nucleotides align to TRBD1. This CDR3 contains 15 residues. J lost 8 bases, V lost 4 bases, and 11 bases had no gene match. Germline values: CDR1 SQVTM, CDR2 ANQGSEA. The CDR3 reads CSVGGTGGAEGGYTF. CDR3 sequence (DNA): TGCAGCGTTGGTGGGACAGGGGGCGCCGAGGGCGGCTACACCTTC.

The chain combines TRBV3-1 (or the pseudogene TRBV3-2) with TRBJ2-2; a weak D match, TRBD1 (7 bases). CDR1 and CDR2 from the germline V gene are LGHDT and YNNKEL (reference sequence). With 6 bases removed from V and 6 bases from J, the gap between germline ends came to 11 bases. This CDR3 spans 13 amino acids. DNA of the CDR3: TGTGCCAGCAGTACAGGGGAGGCCGGGGAGCTGTTTTTT. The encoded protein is CASSTGEAGELFF.